A selection of T cell receptor beta chains follows, all from one sample in a study of cytomegalovirus exposure and HLA in healthy donors. Sequencing used immunoSEQ multiplex PCR; TCRdb keeps in-frame clones, though not all of them. The sample shows 90,000 to 150,000 clones, roughly 78% of them seen only once. The sample consisted of PBMCs. These receptors were collected from a woman between 25 and 40 years old in good health and CMV-seropositive. The conserved cysteine and the conserved F or W are not part of the CDR3 here. The size field is filled for only some rows; it gives once, few, many or a size class.

CDR3aa,abundance,v_gene,j_gene
ASGTGTATNEKLF,NA,TRBV5-1,TRBJ1-4
ASSPNRGVGSGANVLT,few,TRBV7-2,TRBJ2-6
ASSSATSGGPYNEQF,NA,TRBV5-1,TRBJ2-1
ASSLGKTGYEAEAF,NA,TRBV11-2,TRBJ1-1
ASSEWVAGGAETQY,NA,TRBV10-1,TRBJ2-5
ASSQDGGGTEAF,once,TRBV4-3,TRBJ1-1
ASSADRGAYEQY,NA,TRBV19,TRBJ2-7
ATSTSFGSFDTQY,NA,TRBV6-5,TRBJ2-3
ASRPGASGPETQY,NA,TRBV5-1,TRBJ2-5
ASSLGGLEAF,NA,TRBV5-6,TRBJ1-1
ASSFEGATDTQY,once,TRBV11-3,TRBJ2-3
ASSQTQSYEQY,NA,TRBV4-1,TRBJ2-7
ASSKPGHTNQETQY,NA,TRBV4-1,TRBJ2-5
ASSQDPGFYNSPLH,NA,TRBV4-3,TRBJ1-6
ASSLRGSGYTDTQY,NA,TRBV5-6,TRBJ2-3
ASSLAGGPETQY,NA,TRBV7-2,TRBJ2-5
ASSLHVQGADTQY,NA,TRBV7-6,TRBJ2-3
ASSTPSYNEQF,NA,TRBV21-1,TRBJ2-1
ASSWALDSFYEQY,NA,TRBV5-5,TRBJ2-7
ASKGQGGTGELF,NA,TRBV9,TRBJ2-2
ASSPRAGVSRMY,NA,TRBV27,TRBJ2-7
ASSPAGLDTEAF,NA,TRBV18,TRBJ1-1
SSSPPLRLAGHYEQY,NA,TRBV7-9,TRBJ2-7
ASSEGIGGVRRAF,NA,TRBV6-4,TRBJ1-1
ASSGQTKLSEQY,NA,TRBV2,TRBJ2-7
ASSLTGGAYEQY,NA,TRBV7-9,TRBJ2-7
ASSQGASYGNTIY,NA,TRBV14,TRBJ1-3
ASSYYTGILNYGYT,NA,TRBV6-5,TRBJ1-2